These 28 T cell receptor beta chains share one sample of origin, sequenced in a study of T cell repertoires in ileal Crohn's disease. Sequencing was performed with immunoSEQ multiplex PCR; in TCRdb, only in-frame clones are kept and a portion is missing. This repertoire shows about 62,000 clones, roughly 89% found once; its top ten account for roughly 2%. Indicated time point: neoterminal ileum biopsy at postoperative endoscopy, about 6 months after surgery. The sequenced sample was ileal tissue. These receptors were collected from an adult with Crohn's disease.

V gene TRBV4-1 combines with J gene TRBJ1-1; D might be TRBD1 (6 bases). The germline V and J ends were trimmed by 4 bases and 5 bases, with 17 bases remaining between them. The CDR3 contains 15 residues. Germline CDR1 MGHRA, CDR2 YSYEKL. The CDR3 region is CASSPPQGIGTEAFF. Written as DNA, the CDR3 is TGCGCCAGCAGCCCGCCCCAGGGGATCGGGACTGAAGCTTTCTTT.

The chain employs TRBV6-7 and TRBJ2-3, with 13 nucleotides matching TRBD2. TRBV6-7 is placed among ORFs of uncertain function. The V and J ends lost 2 bases and 1 base, in that order; junction bases with no gene match: 3. CDR3 size: 17 residues. The CDR3 loop reads CASSYGGTSGGTDTQYF. CDR3 DNA: TGTGCCAGCAGTTACGGAGGGACTAGCGGGGGCACAGATACGCAGTATTTT.

This sequence joins TRBV19 and TRBJ2-1, with 10 bases that match TRBD2. CDR1 is LNHDA, CDR2 SQIVND, per germline (reference sequence). V trimming: 7 bases; J trimming: 1 base; junction bases outside the gene matches: 4. CDR3 length: 15 residues. This CDR3 reads CASTVAGGSYNEQFF. The CDR3 DNA reads as TGTGCCAGTACGGTAGCGGGAGGTTCCTACAATGAGCAGTTCTTC.

The chain recombines TRBV19 with TRBJ1-5; TRBD1 is a possible D gene (5 bases). Trimming removed 9 bases from V and 0 bases from J, with 9 bases in between. This CDR3 region has 13 residues. CDR1 is LNHDA, CDR2 SQIVND, per germline (reference sequence). This CDR3 reads CASHRNSNQPQHF. As DNA, the CDR3 is TGTGCCAGCCACAGGAATAGCAATCAGCCCCAGCATTTT.

This clone appeared a few times. This rearrangement joins TRBV19 to TRBJ1-5; D perhaps matches TRBD1 (5 bases). The V gene's germline CDR1 is LNHDA and CDR2 SQIVND (reference sequence). V was cut by 7 bases and J by 7 bases, with 14 bases left in between. This CDR3 has 13 amino acids. The CDR3 is CASNSGLIQPQHF. The CDR3, as DNA: TGTGCCAGTAATTCAGGGCTGATACAGCCCCAGCATTTT.

This chain uses TRBV7-2 with TRBJ1-2; 10 positions agree with TRBD1. V was pared by 5 bases and J by 10 bases, with 7 bases of the junction left unmatched. The CDR3 runs to 13 residues. CDR1 is SGHTA and CDR2 is FQGNSA in the germline V gene. The CDR3 sequence is CASSLGQGVDYTF. As DNA, the CDR3 is TGTGCCAGCAGCCTCGGACAGGGGGTTGACTACACCTTC. Variable domain in full (rest from reference TRBV7-2 and TRBJ1-2): GAGVSQSPSNKVTEKGKDVELRCDPISGHTALYWYRQSLGQGLEFLIYFQGNSAPDKSGLPSDRFSAERTGGSVSTLTIQRTQQEDSAVYLCASSLGQGVDYTFGSGTRLTVV.

The chain carries TRBV19 and TRBJ1-2; tentatively, D is TRBD1 (6 bases). Trimming stripped 0 bases from V and 4 bases from J, with 12 bases between. The CDR3 has 15 residues. The germline V gene encodes CDR1 LNHDA and CDR2 SQIVND (reference sequence). For the CDR3, the DNA is TGTGCCAGTAGTATAGACTTGATCAGGGGCTATGGCTACACCTTC. Translating gives CASSIDLIRGYGYTF.

The chain uses TRBV6-1 and TRBJ1-2, with 11 bases that match TRBD1. After removal of 9 bases from V and 7 bases from J, the junction contained 10 bases not matched to a gene. The CDR3 length is 14 residues. Germline V CDR1 and CDR2: MNHNS, SASEGT. In DNA form, the CDR3 reads TGTGCCAGTAAGGGGACAGGGGGAATGAGTGGCTACACCTTC. Protein sequence: CASKGTGGMSGYTF.

The rearrangement joins TRBV6-1 to TRBJ1-6; D unresolved. V shed 0 bases and J shed 0 bases, with 3 bases lying between them. This CDR3 is built from 15 residues. The germline V gene encodes CDR1 MNHNS and CDR2 SASEGT. CDR3 loop: CASSEASSYNSPLHF. Written as DNA, the CDR3 is TGTGCCAGCAGTGAAGCGAGCTCCTATAATTCACCCCTCCACTTT.

V and J are TRBV5-4 and TRBJ1-3, with unresolved D. The length of the CDR3 is 13 residues. The V end was cut by 2 bases, the J end by 4 bases, with 7 bases between. From germline, CDR1 is SGHNT and CDR2 YYREEE (reference sequence). For the CDR3, the DNA is TGTGCCAGCAGCTTCGCAGGAGGAAACACCATATATTTT. The encoded protein is CASSFAGGNTIYF. Filled out from reference TRBV5-4 and TRBJ1-3, the complete variable domain reads ETGVTQSPTHLIKTRGQQVTLRCSSQSGHNTVSWYQQALGQGPQFIFQYYREEENGRGNFPPRFSGLQFPNYSSELNVNALELDDSALYLCASSFAGGNTIYFGEGSWLTVV.

The V and J genes are TRBV19 and TRBJ1-5, with D hard to call. This CDR3 spans 14 amino acids. Germline V gene lookup returns CDR1 LNHDA and CDR2 SQIVND (reference sequence). V lost 5 bases to trimming and J lost 3 bases, with 11 bases between them. CDR3 protein: CASSVDNYNQPQHF. The CDR3 region has the DNA TGTGCCAGTAGTGTCGACAATTACAATCAGCCCCAGCATTTT.

This chain uses TRBV11-2 with TRBJ1-4; 9 bases match TRBD1. V lost 10 bases to trimming and J lost 8 bases; unmatched junction nucleotides: 8. This CDR3 spans 13 amino acids. From germline, CDR1 is SGHAT and CDR2 FQNNGV. The CDR3 coding sequence is TGTGCCACCGCACAGGGGGCAAAAGAAAAACTGTTTTTT. Translating it yields CATAQGAKEKLFF.

The V call is TRBV28, the J call TRBJ1-1; 7 nucleotides line up with TRBD1. The germline V gene has CDR1 MDHEN and CDR2 SYDVKM. V was pared by 1 base and J by 7 bases, with 12 bases of the junction left unmatched. The CDR3 consists of 16 residues. CDR3 sequence: CASSLSGQARSREAFF. The CDR3 DNA follows: TGTGCCAGCAGTTTATCCGGACAGGCGCGCTCGCGTGAAGCTTTCTTT.

The chain carries TRBV7-9 and TRBJ1-2; tentative D call: TRBD1 (6 bases). Trimming took off 5 bases at V and 4 bases at J, with 14 bases between the two ends. Germline V gene data show CDR1 as SEHNR and CDR2 as FQNEAQ (reference sequence). CDR3 length: 14 amino acids. The CDR3 sequence: CASSQDSPLYGYTF. The CDR3 DNA reads as TGTGCCAGCAGCCAGGACAGCCCCCTCTATGGCTACACCTTC.

V gene TRBV13 combines with J gene TRBJ2-5; a weak D match, TRBD2 (7 bases). Germline V gene lookup returns CDR1 PRHDT and CDR2 FYEKMQ (reference sequence). V lost 1 base, J lost 1 base, and 10 bases lay in between. The CDR3 runs to 15 residues. This CDR3 reads CASSLAGGFQETQYF. Here the CDR3 DNA reads TGTGCCAGCAGCTTAGCGGGGGGCTTCCAAGAGACCCAGTACTTC.

This chain connects TRBV19 to TRBJ1-1; D is ambiguous. The V and J ends lost 5 bases and 0 bases respectively, with 13 bases between them. Per the germline V gene, CDR1 is LNHDA and CDR2 is SQIVND (reference sequence). The CDR3 has 15 residues. The chain's CDR3 is CASSSIASLNTEAFF. The CDR3 bases are TGTGCCAGTAGTTCGATCGCCAGTTTGAACACTGAAGCTTTCTTT.

J is TRBJ1-4 and V is TRBV7-8; D is unclear. The CDR3 consists of 14 residues. V was clipped by 5 bases and J by 4 bases, with 11 bases between them. Germline lookup yields CDR1 SGHVS and CDR2 FQNEAQ. For the CDR3, the DNA is TGTGCCAGCAGCCCCGTAGCAGTTAATGAAAAACTGTTTTTT. Amino acids: CASSPVAVNEKLFF.

The chain uses TRBV6-1 and TRBJ1-6; D perhaps matches TRBD1 (6 bases). The CDR3 spans 15 residues. Deletions cut 6 bases from V and 5 bases from J, with 14 bases between. Germline CDR1 is MNHNS and CDR2 is SASEGT. CDR3 protein: CASRSTGRDNSPLHF. The CDR3 nucleotides are TGTGCCAGCAGGAGCACAGGGCGCGATAATTCACCCCTCCACTTT.

The chain employs TRBV9 and TRBJ1-6, with 9 nucleotides matching TRBD1. The CDR3 is made up of 15 amino acids. Trimming removed 4 bases from V and 8 bases from J; junction bases left unmatched: 7. Germline V gives CDR1 SGDLS, CDR2 YYNGEE. CDR3 region: CASSPRDRDYSPLHF. The CDR3 coding sequence is TGTGCCAGCAGCCCCCGGGACAGGGATTATTCACCCCTCCACTTT.

The V call is TRBV19, the J call TRBJ2-3; TRBD2 agrees at 10 bases. V dropped 5 bases and J dropped 3; count of bases not matched to a gene: 5. In germline, CDR1 is LNHDA, CDR2 SQIVND (reference sequence). The CDR3 has 15 residues. The CDR3 DNA reads TGTGCCAGTAGTCAAACTAGCGGGAAAACAGATACGCAGTATTTT. Translation gives CASSQTSGKTDTQYF.

The gene calls are TRBV6-5 and TRBJ1-2; TRBD1 aligns across 7 bases. Trimming removed 7 bases from V and 0 bases from J; junction bases left unmatched: 5. CDR3 length: 14 residues. Germline CDR1 is MNHEY and CDR2 is SVGAGI. The CDR3 reads CASTKDRTNYGYTF. For the CDR3, the DNA is TGTGCCAGCACCAAGGACAGGACTAACTATGGCTACACCTTC.

V is TRBV5-5 and J is TRBJ1-2, with a weak D call TRBD1 (5 bases). Germline V gene data show CDR1 as SGHKS and CDR2 as YYEKEE (reference sequence). CDR3 length: 15 residues. Trimming removed 2 bases at V and 4 bases at J, with 15 bases between. For the CDR3, the DNA is TGTGCCAGCAGCTTCACGGCTGGGGCGAGCTATGGCTACACCTTC. This sequence encodes CASSFTAGASYGYTF.

The CDR3 is CASSREALGTQYF. The DNA for the CDR3 is TGTGCCAGCAGCCGGGAGGCTCTGGGGACCCAGTACTTC. The chain uses TRBV6-5 and TRBJ2-5; 7 bases line up with TRBD2. V shed 6 bases and J 7 bases; nucleotides not matched to a gene: 8. The CDR3 covers 13 residues. The V gene's germline CDR1 is MNHEY and CDR2 SVGAGI.

The CDR3 DNA sequence: TGCGCCAGCGCCCTAGCGGAAAGCACAGATACGCAGTATTTT. Its translation is CASALAESTDTQYF. The chain recombines TRBV4-1 with TRBJ2-3; TRBD2 agrees at 7 bases. The CDR3 contains 14 residues. Germline V lookup: CDR1 MGHRA, CDR2 YSYEKL. V was clipped by 8 bases and J by 0 bases; unmatched bases: 5.

This clone has only one observation. DNA for the CDR3: TGTGCCAGTAACGAGCGACAGGGGGTTTTTATTTCACCCCTCCACTTT. It codes for CASNERQGVFISPLHF. This chain joins TRBV19 and TRBJ1-6; 9 bases map to TRBD1. Germline V CDR1 and CDR2: LNHDA, SQIVND (reference sequence). The V segment lost 7 bases and the J segment 9 bases; nucleotides outside the gene matches: 13. The CDR3 is 16 amino acids.

This sequence joins TRBV6-1 and TRBJ2-1; 9 bases are shared with TRBD2. V gave up 3 bases and J gave up 8 bases; unmatched junction bases: 5. Germline V lookup: CDR1 MNHNS, CDR2 SASEGT. This CDR3 has 14 residues. The CDR3 DNA reads TGTGCCAGCAGTGACGGGACTAGCAGGTATGAGCAGTTCTTC. The encoded protein is CASSDGTSRYEQFF.

The chain links TRBV7-9 to TRBJ1-6; the D is unclear. Germline CDR1 and CDR2: SEHNR and FQNEAQ (reference sequence). V lost 7 bases and J 9 bases, leaving 16 bases between the germline ends. The CDR3 consists of 14 residues. The CDR3, as DNA: TGTGCCAGCACCCCGGACTACTCAAGTTCACCCCTCCACTTT. Its translation is CASTPDYSSSPLHF.

The chain combines TRBV6-1 with TRBJ1-1, with D possibly matching TRBD1 (6 bases). CDR3 length equals 15 residues. Trimming removed 6 bases at V and 3 bases at J, with 17 bases between. CDR1 is MNHNS and CDR2 is SASEGT in the germline V gene. The CDR3 here is CASRGGKFEYTEAFF. CDR3 sequence (DNA): TGTGCCAGCAGAGGGGGTAAGTTCGAGTACACTGAAGCTTTCTTT.